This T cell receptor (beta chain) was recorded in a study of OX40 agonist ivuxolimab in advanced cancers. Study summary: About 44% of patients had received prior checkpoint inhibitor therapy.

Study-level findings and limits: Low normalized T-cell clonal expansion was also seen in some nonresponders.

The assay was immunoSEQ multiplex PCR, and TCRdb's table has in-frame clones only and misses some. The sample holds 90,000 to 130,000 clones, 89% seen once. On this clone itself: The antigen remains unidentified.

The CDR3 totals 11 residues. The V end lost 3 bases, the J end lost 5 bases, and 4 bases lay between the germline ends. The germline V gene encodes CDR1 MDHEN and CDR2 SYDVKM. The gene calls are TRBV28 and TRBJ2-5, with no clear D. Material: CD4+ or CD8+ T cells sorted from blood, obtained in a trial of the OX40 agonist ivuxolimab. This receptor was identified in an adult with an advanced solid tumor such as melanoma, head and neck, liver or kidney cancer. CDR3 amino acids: CASSFTETQYF. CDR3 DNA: TGTGCCAGCAGTTTTACGGAGACCCAGTACTTC.